This paragraph covers one TCR beta chain sequence. Its target is unknown. This sample is drawn from a study of T cell responses to AZD1222 COVID-19 vaccine. Points from the study as a whole: None of the repertoires were sampled until the peak T cell response had passed. Close to half of all spike-specific TCRs reportedly target regions of the variants that are unmutated.

Method: immunoSEQ multiplex PCR; TCRdb's copy keeps in-frame clones and lacks some. Of some 100,000 clones in the sample, about 86% were seen once. Sequencing used peripheral blood, obtained on day 0 of AZD1222 vaccination. The TCR sequence derives from an adult in good health.

Written as DNA, the CDR3 is TGTGCCAGTAGTCCAGGATTTCATAGCAATCAGCCCCAGCATTTT. It translates to CASSPGFHSNQPQHF. The rearrangement uses TRBV19 and TRBJ1-5, with no clear D. The germline V and J ends were trimmed by 5 bases and 0 bases, with 11 bases remaining between them. Germline CDR1 reads LNHDA; CDR2 reads SQIVND (reference sequence). CDR3 length: 15 amino acids.